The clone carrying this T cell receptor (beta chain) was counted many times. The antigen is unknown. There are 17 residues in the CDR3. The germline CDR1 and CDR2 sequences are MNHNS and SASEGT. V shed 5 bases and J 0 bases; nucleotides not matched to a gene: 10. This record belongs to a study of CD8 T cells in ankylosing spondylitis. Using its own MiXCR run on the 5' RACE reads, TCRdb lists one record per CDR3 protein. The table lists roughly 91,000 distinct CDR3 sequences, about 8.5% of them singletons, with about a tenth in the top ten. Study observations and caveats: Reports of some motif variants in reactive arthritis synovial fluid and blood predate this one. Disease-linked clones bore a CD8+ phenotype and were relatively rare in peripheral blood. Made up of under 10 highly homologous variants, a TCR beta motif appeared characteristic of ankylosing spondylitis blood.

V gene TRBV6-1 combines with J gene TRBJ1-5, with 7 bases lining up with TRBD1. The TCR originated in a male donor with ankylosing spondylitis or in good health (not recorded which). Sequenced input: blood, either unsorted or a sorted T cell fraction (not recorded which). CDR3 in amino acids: CASSRYSRGYSNQPQHF. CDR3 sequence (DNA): TGTGCCAGCAGTCGCTACTCCAGGGGGTATAGCAATCAGCCCCAGCATTTT.